The 31 T cell receptor beta chains presented below share a single source sample, sequenced in a study of spatial heterogeneity in lung cancer. Study observations and caveats: Tumoral mutation counts were tracked by counts of expanded intratumoral alpha and beta TCRs.

TCRdb called the 5' RACE reads again in MiXCR, with one record for every CDR3 protein. The sample holds around 5,800 distinct CDR3 sequences, about 7.6% seen once. The antigens for these receptors are not known. Time point in this sample: sample taken at primary tumor resection. This specimen was lung tumor tissue, taken at surgery. The origin of the receptors is a female donor with early-stage non-small cell lung cancer.

This clonotype is labeled as medium-sized (0.01 to 0.1%). Found in a library prepared for alpha chains, this beta chain is an off-target read, and its abundance has little meaning. This chain's CDR3 is CASSPWTQSPEQYF. CDR3 coding DNA: TGTGCCAGCAGCCCGTGGACTCAAAGCCCCGAGCAGTACTTC. V and J are TRBV6-2 or TRBV6-3 and TRBJ2-7; D might be TRBD2 (5 bases). CDR3 size: 14 residues. Germline V gene data show CDR1 as MNHEY and CDR2 as SVGEGT. V lost 6 bases and J lost 6, with 18 bases in between.

This clonotype is termed medium-sized. This beta chain lies outside the target of a library built for alpha chains; its clone size means little. This rearrangement joins TRBV5-6 to TRBJ2-1; D not resolved. The V gene's germline CDR1 is SGHDT and CDR2 YYEEEE. Trimming shortened V by 0 bases and J by 0 bases, and 10 bases separated the two germline ends. CDR3 length: 16 residues. CDR3 sequence (DNA): TGTGCCAGCAGCTTGGCCTTGCGGTCCTCCTACAATGAGCAGTTCTTC. As protein: CASSLALRSSYNEQFF.

This clonotype was counted ten times or more. This beta chain is a stray read from a library made for alpha chains; its abundance is not meaningful. The rearrangement joins TRBV7-2 to TRBJ2-1; D unclear. Germline-derived CDR1 and CDR2 are SGHTA and FQGNSA. V was pared by 6 bases and J by 3 bases, with 9 bases between. There are 13 residues in the CDR3. CDR3: CASRGVGYNEQFF. As DNA, the CDR3 is TGTGCCAGCAGGGGCGTGGGCTACAATGAGCAGTTCTTC.

Ten or more counts support this clonotype. This beta chain was picked up by a library intended for alpha chains and is off target, so its count carries little meaning. The gene calls are TRBV11-2 and TRBJ2-2, with unresolved D. The CDR3 covers 16 residues. Germline-derived CDR1 and CDR2 are SGHAT and FQNNGV. V was trimmed by 3 bases and J by 6 bases, leaving 17 bases between them. The CDR3 sequence: CASSFSVALDSGELFF. The CDR3 DNA reads as TGTGCCAGCAGCTTCTCCGTGGCGCTAGACTCCGGGGAGCTGTTTTTT.

There are many counts of this clonotype. This beta chain came through as a stray read in a library set up for alpha chains, and its size says little. The chain uses TRBV7-2 and TRBJ2-3; 10 bases fit TRBD2. V trimming: 1 base; J trimming: 5 bases; junction bases outside the gene matches: 6. CDR3 length equals 16 residues. Germline V CDR1 and CDR2: SGHTA, FQGNSA. The CDR3 spells CASSLGLAGEGDTQYF. In DNA form, the CDR3 reads TGTGCCAGCAGCTTAGGGCTAGCGGGAGAGGGAGATACGCAGTATTTT.

Many counts were recorded for this clonotype. As an off-target read in a library built for alpha chains, this beta chain has a frequency of little significance. The chain recombines TRBV15 with TRBJ2-1; 9 positions agree with TRBD2. There are 15 residues in the CDR3. Germline loops: CDR1 LNHNV, CDR2 YYDKDF (reference sequence). The V segment lost 3 bases and the J segment 5 bases; nucleotides outside the gene matches: 5. Here the CDR3 reads CATSSSGLANNEQFF. As DNA, the CDR3 is TGTGCCACCAGCAGTTCGGGACTAGCAAACAATGAGCAGTTCTTC.

This clonotype counts as medium-sized. A library made for alpha chains picked up this beta chain off target, so its size means little. V gene TRBV3-1 combines with J gene TRBJ1-1, with 8 positions matching TRBD1. The CDR3 consists of 17 residues. The J segment lost 0 bases and the V segment lost 4 bases, leaving 10 bases of the junction unmatched. CDR1 is LGHDT and CDR2 is YNNKEL in the germline V gene (reference sequence). This CDR3 is CASSPRTGRGMNTEAFF. As DNA, the CDR3 is TGTGCCAGCAGCCCCAGGACAGGGAGGGGGATGAACACTGAAGCTTTCTTT.

Concerning this clonotype itself: The size of this beta chain means little, since it is a stray read in a library made for alpha chains. This chain joins TRBV15 and TRBJ2-1; 10 bases match TRBD2. Germline V gene lookup returns CDR1 LNHNV and CDR2 YYDKDF (reference sequence). The CDR3 loop spans 16 amino acids. With V trimmed by 5 bases and J by 1 base, 5 bases remained unmatched. The CDR3 DNA sequence: TGTGCCACCAGCTCGCCACTAGCGGGATCCTACAATGAGCAGTTCTTC. Translated: CATSSPLAGSYNEQFF.

This clonotype is medium-sized in the sample. Little can be read into the size of this beta chain, an off-target read in a library designed for alpha chains. V and J are TRBV10-3 and TRBJ1-5; 7 bases are shared with TRBD1. Looked up from germline, CDR1 is ENHRY and CDR2 is SYGVKD. The length of the CDR3 is 13 residues. J lost 3 bases, V lost 10 bases, and 6 bases had no gene match. CDR3 in amino acids: CATLGQPNQPQHF. CDR3 in DNA: TGTGCCACCTTGGGACAGCCCAATCAGCCCCAGCATTTT.

In this sample, this clonotype turned up many times. Little can be read into the size of this beta chain, an off-target read in a library designed for alpha chains. This chain connects TRBV2 to TRBJ1-2; D remains unclear. V dropped 6 bases and J dropped 1 base, with 9 bases sitting between them. Germline CDR1 is SNHLY and CDR2 is FYNNEI. The CDR3 is 13 amino acids. The CDR3 sequence is CASRKGDNYGYTF. CDR3 in DNA: TGTGCCAGCAGAAAGGGCGATAACTATGGCTACACCTTC.

This clonotype was seen ten or more times. Found in a library prepared for alpha chains, this beta chain is an off-target read, and its abundance has little meaning. The rearrangement joins TRBV7-3 to TRBJ2-3; D is possibly TRBD1 or TRBD2 (5 bases each). The CDR3 totals 15 residues. V gave up 2 bases and J gave up 2 bases, with 11 bases separating them. In germline, CDR1 is SGHTA, CDR2 FQGTGA. The DNA of the CDR3 is TGTGCCAGCAGCTTATATGGGACCAACACAGATACGCAGTATTTT. Protein product: CASSLYGTNTDTQYF.

This clonotype has ten or more counts. Because the library targeted alpha chains, this beta chain is an off-target read whose size means little. The J gene is TRBJ2-7, the V gene TRBV6-1, with D possibly being TRBD2 (5 bases). CDR1 MNHNS and CDR2 SASEGT come from the germline V gene. CDR3 size: 13 residues. Trimming took 5 bases from V and 7 from J, leaving 15 bases between them. Here the CDR3 reads CASSQNTGLEQYF. The CDR3 DNA reads TGTGCCAGCAGTCAGAACACGGGGTTGGAGCAGTACTTC.

By its share, this clonotype is medium-sized. Found in a library prepared for alpha chains, this beta chain is an off-target read, and its abundance has little meaning. The rearrangement links TRBV20-1 to TRBJ2-7; D is possibly TRBD1 (6 bases). Germline CDR1 and CDR2: DFQATT and SNEGSKA (reference sequence). Trimming removed 0 bases from V and 0 bases from J, with 12 bases in between. The CDR3 loop spans 15 amino acids. The CDR3 sequence: CSARDHQGRSYEQYF. CDR3 nucleotides: TGCAGTGCTAGAGATCACCAGGGGCGCTCCTACGAGCAGTACTTC.

In this sample, this clonotype is medium-sized. Being off target in a library aimed at alpha chains, this beta chain has a size of little meaning. V gene TRBV29-1 combines with J gene TRBJ1-5, with 7 bases lining up with TRBD1. CDR3 length equals 13 residues. Germline CDR1 reads SQVTM; CDR2 reads ANQGSEA. Trimming took 4 bases from V and 1 from J; bases not matched to a gene: 1. The CDR3 protein is CSVAGGSNQPQHF. The CDR3 DNA is TGCAGCGTTGCAGGGGGAAGCAATCAGCCCCAGCATTTT. The complete variable domain, with remaining parts taken from reference TRBV29-1 and TRBJ1-5, reads SAVISQKPSRDICQRGTSLTIQCQVDSQVTMMFWYRQQPGQSLTLIATANQGSEATYESGFVIDKFPISRPNLTFSTLTVSNMSPEDSSIYLCSVAGGSNQPQHFGDGTRLSIL.

Judged by abundance, this clonotype is medium-sized. The size of this beta chain means little, since it is a stray read in a library made for alpha chains. This sequence joins TRBV11-1 and TRBJ2-2; D remains unclear. Looked up from germline, CDR1 is SGHAT and CDR2 is FQDESV (reference sequence). This CDR3 has 13 residues. Trimming pared 5 bases from V and 4 bases from J, leaving 8 bases between. The CDR3 spells CASSVRFTGELFF. CDR3 in DNA: TGTGCCAGCAGCGTTCGCTTCACCGGGGAGCTGTTTTTT.

This clonotype counts as medium-sized. With the library built for alpha chains, this beta chain is off target and its frequency is not meaningful. This chain links TRBV7-2 with TRBJ1-2, with 8 nucleotides matching TRBD1. V shed 4 bases and J 9 bases; nucleotides not matched to a gene: 13. This CDR3 has 15 residues. In germline, CDR1 is SGHTA, CDR2 FQGNSA. The CDR3, as DNA: TGTGCCAGCAGCTCTTCGGCGGGCAGGGGGCGAAGCTACACCTTC. It encodes CASSSSAGRGRSYTF.

This clonotype was seen ten or more times. This beta chain appears as a stray read in a library generated for alpha chains; its size is not informative. The V gene is TRBV6-1, the J gene TRBJ2-7; perhaps TRBD2 as D (5 bases). This CDR3 region has 14 residues. V lost 2 bases and J lost 3, with 11 bases in between. Germline values: CDR1 MNHNS, CDR2 SASEGT. The CDR3 spells CASSEHGLYYEQYF. For the CDR3, the DNA is TGTGCCAGCAGTGAACACGGACTCTACTACGAGCAGTACTTC.

This clonotype was counted many times. The library was built for alpha chains, so this beta chain is an off-target read and its size means little. The chain carries TRBV6-2 or TRBV6-3 and TRBJ2-2, with D perhaps TRBD2 (5 bases). CDR1 is MNHEY and CDR2 is SVGEGT in the germline V gene. The CDR3 has 13 residues. Trimming pared 0 bases from V and 7 bases from J, leaving 6 bases between. CDR3 loop: CASSYSGLGELFF. In DNA, the CDR3 is TGTGCCAGCAGTTACTCCGGACTCGGGGAGCTGTTTTTT.

This clonotype was counted at least ten times. This beta chain is an unintended read in a library built for alpha chains; its size means little. The J gene is TRBJ1-6, the V gene TRBV7-2, with D unclear. Trimming left V 5 bases short and J 4 bases short, with 15 bases between. The germline gives CDR1 SGHTA, CDR2 FQGNSA. This CDR3 contains 16 residues. CDR3 nucleotides: TGTGCCAGCAGCCCCCGCGGGGAGTTTTATAATTCACCCCTCCACTTT. It specifies CASSPRGEFYNSPLHF. Full variable domain (missing parts from reference TRBV7-2 and TRBJ1-6): GAGVSQSPSNKVTEKGKDVELRCDPISGHTALYWYRQSLGQGLEFLIYFQGNSAPDKSGLPSDRFSAERTGGSVSTLTIQRTQQEDSAVYLCASSPRGEFYNSPLHFGNGTRLTVT.

Many counts were recorded for this clonotype. As an off-target read in a library built for alpha chains, this beta chain has a frequency of little significance. J is TRBJ2-3 and V is TRBV6-2 or TRBV6-3, with D possibly TRBD2 on 7 matching bases. This CDR3 contains 14 residues. Trimming pared 4 bases from V and 4 bases from J, leaving 12 bases between. The germline gives CDR1 MNHEY, CDR2 SVGEGT. DNA for the CDR3: TGTGCCAGCAGTTCGCCGGGGGGCCCAGATACGCAGTATTTT. It translates to CASSSPGGPDTQYF.

In its sample, this clonotype is medium-sized. Within a library made for alpha chains, this beta chain is off target, and its count is uninformative. The chain couples TRBV7-9 to TRBJ2-1, with 9 bases matching TRBD2. The CDR3 has 17 amino acids. Trimming at V came to 5 bases and at J to 2 bases, leaving 10 bases not matched to a gene. Germline loops: CDR1 SEHNR, CDR2 FQNEAQ (reference sequence). CDR3 in amino acids: CASSTGLAGVTYNEQFF. The DNA for the CDR3 is TGTGCCAGCAGCACGGGGTTAGCGGGAGTCACCTACAATGAGCAGTTCTTC.

On this clonotype itself: As an off-target read in a library built for alpha chains, this beta chain has a frequency of little significance. The V call is TRBV20-1, the J call TRBJ1-2; weak D call: TRBD1 (5 bases). The CDR3 runs 14 residues. CDR1 DFQATT and CDR2 SNEGSKA come from the germline V gene (reference sequence). The V and J ends lost 6 bases and 4 bases respectively, with 18 bases between them. The CDR3 reads CSARRQRSLYGYTF. The CDR3 DNA reads TGCAGTGCCAGAAGACAGCGATCCCTCTATGGCTACACCTTC.

This clonotype is medium-sized. This beta chain is off target for a library built for alpha chains, so its abundance means little. This rearrangement joins TRBV4-2 to TRBJ2-7, with TRBD1 identical over 8 bases. The junction had 1 base not matched to a gene; V was cut back by 0 bases and J by 0 bases. Germline assignment: CDR1 LGHNA and CDR2 YNFKEQ. There are 15 residues in the CDR3. The CDR3 sequence is CASSQDGTGSYEQYF. CDR3 nucleotide sequence: TGTGCCAGCAGCCAAGACGGGACAGGCTCCTACGAGCAGTACTTC.

By share, this clonotype ranks as medium-sized. Little can be read into the size of this beta chain, an off-target read in a library designed for alpha chains. V usage is TRBV20-1 and J usage is TRBJ1-5, with D perhaps TRBD1 (6 bases). Germline V gene lookup returns CDR1 DFQATT and CDR2 SNEGSKA (reference sequence). The CDR3 runs 15 residues. The ends were cut back, 4 bases at V and 0 bases at J, with 13 bases in the middle. As DNA, the CDR3 is TGCAGTGCTATGGACAGCCAATATAGCAATCAGCCCCAGCATTTT. It encodes CSAMDSQYSNQPQHF.

With respect to this clonotype: This beta chain slipped into a library made for alpha chains as a stray read, so its size is not meaningful. The chain couples TRBV29-1 to TRBJ1-1; D gene ambiguous. The CDR3 runs to 11 residues. Germline V CDR1 and CDR2: SQVTM, ANQGSEA. Trimming shortened V by 7 bases and J by 2 bases, and 8 bases separated the two germline ends. The CDR3 nucleotides are TGCAGCGGCGCGATAAACACTGAAGCTTTCTTT. Its protein is CSGAINTEAFF.

By sample share, this clonotype is medium-sized. Since it is a stray read in a library aimed at alpha chains, this beta chain has a size that is not meaningful. V is TRBV7-2 and J is TRBJ1-2, with D possibly being TRBD1 (6 bases). Germline values: CDR1 SGHTA, CDR2 FQGNSA. V lost 1 base to trimming and J lost 5 bases, with 11 bases between them. The CDR3 runs to 14 residues. The CDR3 region has the DNA TGTGCCAGCAGCTTAGACAGGGTTCAATATGGCTACACCTTC. Encoded protein: CASSLDRVQYGYTF.

This clonotype was counted many times. Found in a library prepared for alpha chains, this beta chain is an off-target read, and its abundance has little meaning. The chain carries TRBV5-1 and TRBJ2-3; 12 bases line up with TRBD2. With V trimmed by 0 bases and J by 5 bases, 7 bases remained unmatched. CDR3 size: 17 residues. CDR1 is SGHRS, CDR2 YFSETQ, per germline. The CDR3 here is CASSLAASGGALDTQYF. The CDR3 DNA is TGCGCCAGCAGCTTGGCCGCTAGCGGGGGGGCCTTAGATACGCAGTATTTT.

This clonotype was counted at least ten times. This beta chain is an off-target read within a library intended for alpha chains, so its frequency means little. The chain uses TRBV7-2 and TRBJ2-3; tentatively, D is TRBD1 or TRBD2 (5 bases each). Deletions cut 5 bases from V and 0 bases from J, with 9 bases between. This CDR3 spans 14 amino acids. Per germline, CDR1 SGHTA and CDR2 FQGNSA. CDR3 amino acids: CASSPWGSTDTQYF. The CDR3 DNA reads as TGTGCCAGCAGCCCATGGGGGAGCACAGATACGCAGTATTTT.

This clonotype was counted many times. The size of this beta chain means little, since it is a stray read in a library made for alpha chains. The chain links TRBV7-9 to TRBJ2-1; TRBD2 aligns across 10 bases. Trimming took 6 bases from V and 4 from J; bases not matched to a gene: 6. Germline V gene lookup returns CDR1 SEHNR and CDR2 FQNEAQ (reference sequence). The CDR3 loop spans 15 amino acids. In nucleotides, the CDR3 is TGTGCCAGCAGGCATCTAGCGGGGGAATACAATGAGCAGTTCTTC. Amino acid sequence: CASRHLAGEYNEQFF. Complete variable domain (other parts from reference TRBV7-9 and TRBJ2-1): DTGVSQNPRHKITKRGQNVTFRCDPISEHNRLYWYRQTLGQGPEFLTYFQNEAQLEKSRLLSDRFSAERPKGSFSTLEIQRTEQGDSAMYLCASRHLAGEYNEQFFGPGTRLTVL.

This clonotype was counted at least ten times. Within a library made for alpha chains, this beta chain is off target, and its count is uninformative. This chain uses TRBV5-4 with TRBJ2-7; TRBD1 matches at 8 bases. V gave up 5 bases and J gave up 5 bases; unmatched junction bases: 12. The germline CDR1 and CDR2 sequences are SGHNT and YYREEE (reference sequence). CDR3 length equals 15 residues. The CDR3 here is CASSSTGTGWNEQYF. The CDR3 DNA reads TGTGCCAGCAGTTCAACCGGGACAGGTTGGAACGAGCAGTACTTC.

About this clonotype itself: Because this beta chain is a stray read in a library intended to capture alpha chains, its abundance should not be given much weight. This sequence joins TRBV20-1 and TRBJ2-1, with 10 bases fitting TRBD2. V gave up 4 bases and J gave up 6 bases; unmatched junction bases: 9. The CDR3 is 15 residues long. Germline-derived CDR1 and CDR2 are DFQATT and SNEGSKA (reference sequence). As DNA, the CDR3 is TGCAGTGCTACCGGACTAGCGGCCTCTCCCAATGAGCAGTTCTTC. Translated: CSATGLAASPNEQFF.